A single sample is the source of the 9 T cell receptor beta chains below, sequenced in a study of regulatory T cells in long-lasting Graves disease. iRepertoire HTBI primers and Arm-PCR of CDR3 regions built TCR beta libraries. MiXCR was run by TCRdb on the multiplex PCR reads, yielding one entry per CDR3 protein. The repertoire has roughly 420,000 distinct CDR3 sequences, 15% to 20% of them found once; the top ten carry 23%. Documented time point: newly diagnosed GD, antithyroid drugs for less than 3 months. There was RNA extracted from PBMCs, and the TCR library was made from it. The same sample was also used in a study of T cells in Graves' hyperthyroidism and ophthalmopathy.

The source material was peripheral blood mononuclear cells (PBMCs), sampled at new diagnosis, from a patient treated with antithyroid drugs. These receptor sequences come from a woman between 18 and 30 years old with Graves disease.

Only a few counts were recorded for this clonotype. CDR3 nucleotide sequence: TGTGCCAGCAGCGGACTAGCGAGAGCGAAGAGCTCCTACAATGAGCAGTTCTTC. This translates into CASSGLARAKSSYNEQFF. The rearrangement links TRBV5-5 to TRBJ2-1, with TRBD2 matching over 9 bases. The CDR3 has 18 residues. V shed 4 bases, J shed 0 bases, and the junction held 11 bases outside the gene matches. Per the germline V gene, CDR1 is SGHKS and CDR2 is YYEKEE (reference sequence).

This clonotype was seen a handful of times. The chain carries TRBV7-9 and TRBJ2-3; 7 nucleotides line up with TRBD1. Trimming took 8 bases from V and 2 from J; bases not matched to a gene: 4. Germline V gene data show CDR1 as SEHNR and CDR2 as FQNEAQ (reference sequence). This CDR3 region has 13 residues. CDR3 amino acids: CASGQATTDTQYF. The DNA for the CDR3 is TGTGCCAGCGGACAGGCGACCACAGATACGCAGTATTTT.

CDR3 nucleotides: TGTGCCAGCAGCAGTCCGGGAGGCTACACCTTC. It specifies CASSSPGGYTF. The rearrangement joins TRBV3-1 to TRBJ1-2; unclear D gene. The CDR3 sequence is 11 residues long. The V gene's germline CDR1 is LGHDT and CDR2 YNNKEL (reference sequence). The V end lost 5 bases, the J end lost 8 bases, and 9 bases lay between the germline ends.

This clonotype was counted a few times. The CDR3 region has the DNA TGCAGTGCCGAAAGGAGCGGGAGCTCCTACGAGCAGTACTTC. Its protein is CSAERSGSSYEQYF. This rearrangement joins TRBV20-1 to TRBJ2-7, with 8 bases aligning to TRBD2. Germline V gene sequence: CDR1 DFQATT, CDR2 SNEGSKA (reference sequence). Germline trimming cut 6 bases from V and 0 bases from J; bases unmatched to any gene: 7. The CDR3 loop spans 14 amino acids.

This clonotype was seen ten or more times. The chain carries TRBV11-2 and TRBJ2-3, with 10 bases lining up with TRBD2. Germline assignment: CDR1 SGHAT and CDR2 FQNNGV. V dropped 2 bases and J dropped 4; count of bases not matched to a gene: 0. The CDR3 has 14 residues. This CDR3 reads CASSLLAGADTQYF. CDR3 DNA: TGTGCCAGCAGCTTACTAGCGGGAGCAGATACGCAGTATTTT.

Comment on this clonotype: This may arise from a read error, as a much more abundant clone is one base away. As the CDR3 is not closed by the conserved phenylalanine or tryptophan, this likely results from a read error. The chain combines TRBV7-2 with TRBJ2-1, with unresolved D. V lost 2 bases, J lost 7 bases, and 15 bases lay in between. In germline, CDR1 is SGHTA, CDR2 FQGNSA. The CDR3 extends over 15 amino acids. For the CDR3, the DNA is TGTGCCAGCAGCTTACTGTCAATAGCTCAGAATGAGCAGTTCGTC. Its protein product is CASSLLSIAQNEQFV.

The chain employs TRBV6-2 or TRBV6-3 and TRBJ1-3; possible D gene TRBD1, 5 bases. This CDR3 spans 15 amino acids. Trimming pared 7 bases from V and 4 bases from J, leaving 17 bases between. The germline V gene encodes CDR1 MNHEY and CDR2 SVGEGT. The CDR3 loop is CASKETGATGNTIYF. The CDR3 nucleotides are TGTGCCAGCAAGGAAACCGGGGCTACAGGAAACACCATATATTTT.

CDR3 DNA sequence: TGTGCCAGCAGCTTAGTATGGGGTGGGATCGACGAGCAGTACTTC. Its translation: CASSLVWGGIDEQYF. The gene calls are TRBV11-2 and TRBJ2-7; D is unresolved. CDR3 size: 15 residues. Trimming took 1 base from V and 5 from J, leaving 15 bases between them. Germline CDR1 and CDR2: SGHAT and FQNNGV.

The sample holds many counts of this clonotype. J is TRBJ2-7 and V is TRBV27; the match to TRBD2 covers 10 bases. CDR3 size: 16 residues. The J segment lost 5 bases and the V segment lost 7 bases, leaving 14 bases of the junction unmatched. Germline-derived CDR1 and CDR2 are MNHEY and SMNVEV (reference sequence). The DNA for the CDR3 is TGTGCCAGCACCCTTATCGCCGGGACTAGCGTCAACGAGCAGTACTTC. It codes for CASTLIAGTSVNEQYF.